This is a list of T cell receptor beta chains from one sample in a study of early stage breast cancer tumors. TCRdb's table, derived via immunoSEQ multiplex PCR, lists solely in-frame clones and lacks some. The table includes roughly 60,000 clones, approximately 80% detected once. The sample comprised blood. Every receptor here comes from a person younger than 45 with breast cancer. Each CDR3 is given without its conserved first and last residue. Fields, in order: V gene, J gene, CDR3 length, CDR3 protein.

>TRBV18|TRBJ2-3|11
ASSPGWEDTQY
>TRBV10-2|TRBJ2-1|14
ASSDISGASYNEQF
>TRBV4-3|TRBJ1-4|14
ASSQDVGGSNEKLF
>TRBV18|TRBJ1-2|14
ASSPPVGGANYGYT
>TRBV5-4|TRBJ1-1|10
ASSLGGSKAF
>TRBV5-1|TRBJ2-7|13
ASSPDGASGYEQY
>TRBV4-2|TRBJ1-2|13
ASSQDLGHNYGYT
>TRBV4-2|TRBJ1-5|12
ASSQDRGGQPQH
>TRBV20-1|TRBJ1-1|7
SARNEAF
>TRBV27|TRBJ2-6|11
ASSLGGANVLT
>TRBV30|TRBJ1-5|11
AWSLAALQPQH
>TRBV6-1|TRBJ2-7|14
ASSDLGLAGVGEQY
>TRBV5-1|TRBJ2-5|11
ASSLEGEETQY
>TRBV5-1|TRBJ1-1|12
ASSLWTGMTEAF
>TRBV10-1|TRBJ2-2|14
ASSESISGGTGELF
>TRBV9|TRBJ1-3|13
APYRGAGSGNTIY
>TRBV14|TRBJ1-1|10
ASSLLGTEAF
>TRBV11-2|TRBJ1-2|11
ASSLGTGDGYT
>TRBV11-2|TRBJ2-3|14
ASSLAARVNTDTQY
>TRBV6-1|TRBJ2-1|11
ASSDNRLREQF
>TRBV9|TRBJ2-5|13
ASSVSPGQRETQY
>TRBV7-6|TRBJ1-4|14
ASSLAQGGTNEKLF
>TRBV7-2|TRBJ1-2|12
ASSLALQGYGYT
>TRBV7-8|TRBJ2-3|15
ASSTLAGGPVTDTQY
>TRBV19|TRBJ1-2|13
ASSIGIKTGGGYT
>TRBV5-4|TRBJ2-7|13
ASSSWTSGRDEQY
>TRBV20-1|TRBJ2-1|7
SAGGPQF
>TRBV27|TRBJ2-7|18
ASSLLLWGLAGVPSYEQY
>TRBV6-5|TRBJ1-1|13
ASRHLTGGGTEAF
>TRBV7-8|TRBJ1-5|14
ASSPWPNAAGQPQH
>TRBV7-3|TRBJ2-1|16
ASSLYSPRYPAYNEQF
>TRBV30|TRBJ1-3|11
AWDTGSGNTIY
>TRBV9|TRBJ2-5|13
ASSQGREGLETQY
>TRBV6-1|TRBJ1-5|11
ASSVQENQPQH
>TRBV5-1|TRBJ2-5|13
ASSLELAGDPFQY